The T cell receptor (beta chain) described here comes from a study of T-cell memory formation after mild COVID-19. J gave up 5 bases and V 10 bases, and 8 bases lay outside the gene matches. The germline V gene encodes CDR1 KGHDR and CDR2 SFDVKD. CDR3 length equals 13 residues. About this clonotype itself: The antigen remains unidentified.

TCR alpha and TCR beta cDNA libraries carrying sample barcodes and UMIs were produced by 5'RACE using constant-segment primers. From the 5' RACE reads, TCRdb called clonotypes with MiXCR, one entry per CDR3 protein. Among some 410,000 distinct CDR3 sequences, around 22% were seen once, and the ten largest hold under 15%. Whole-study results and caveats: Specificity for SARS-CoV-2 was not confirmed among the second-wave clones peaking on day 37. Cross-reactive memory seemingly joined, as some responding clones were found in pre-infection memory. Largely, contracting CD4+ clones fell within CM and EM, and contracting CD8+ clones within EMRA.

The TCR was taken from an adult woman who had mild COVID-19 (a few samples of this study predate the infection). Cell type and time point are not known. The V and J genes are TRBV24-1 and TRBJ2-5; 8 positions agree with TRBD1. Material for sequencing was PBMCs or a T cell subset sorted from them (not recorded which). CDR3 in amino acids: CATRGQGRETQYF. The CDR3 DNA reads as TGTGCCACGAGAGGACAGGGTCGGGAGACCCAGTACTTC.